What follows is one T cell receptor (beta chain) and its context. Its specificity is unknown. One end of the junction is discordant with germline, which a read error may explain. Sample-barcoded 5' priming and a J-beta primer mix drove a second PCR of about 6 to 12 cycles. Tagging of each cDNA molecule was performed by a template-switch adaptor with 12 random nucleotides. TCRdb passed the 5' RACE reads through MiXCR, listing each CDR3 protein once. The sample records roughly 1.6 million distinct CDR3 sequences, almost 35% being singletons. This entry comes from a study of blood T cells in healthy people across ages. Broader study findings: Nothing was known about donor CMV status, and this possibly confounded expanded clonotype changes.

This CDR3 is 15 amino acids long. Donors ranged from roughly 6 to 90 years old and were healthy Caucasians in Russia. The sequencing input was blood. The chain employs TRBV12-3 or TRBV12-4 and TRBJ2-3; the match to TRBD2 covers 8 bases. The receptor comes from a young woman in good health. The CDR3 protein is CASRGLAFDTNTQYF. The CDR3 bases are TGTGCCAGCAGAGGACTAGCCTTTGACACAAATACGCAGTATTTT.